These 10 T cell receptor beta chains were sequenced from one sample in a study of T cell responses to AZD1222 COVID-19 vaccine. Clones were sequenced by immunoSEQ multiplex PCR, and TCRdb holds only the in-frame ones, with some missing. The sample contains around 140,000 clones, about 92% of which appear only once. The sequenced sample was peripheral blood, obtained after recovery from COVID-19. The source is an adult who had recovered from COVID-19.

The CDR3 reads CATSDGGRSRETQYF. In DNA, the CDR3 is TGTGCCACCAGTGATGGTGGCAGATCGCGAGAGACCCAGTACTTC. The V gene is TRBV24-1, the J gene TRBJ2-5; D gene unclear. This CDR3 is 15 amino acids long. The V gene's germline CDR1 is KGHDR and CDR2 SFDVKD. Trimming shortened V by 3 bases and J by 4 bases, and 14 bases separated the two germline ends.

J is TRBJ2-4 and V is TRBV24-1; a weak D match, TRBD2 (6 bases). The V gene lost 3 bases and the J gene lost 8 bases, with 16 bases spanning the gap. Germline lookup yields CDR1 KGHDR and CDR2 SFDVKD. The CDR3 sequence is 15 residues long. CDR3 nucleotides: TGTGCCACCAGTGATCCCATTCGCGGGACTGACATTCAGTACTTC. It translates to CATSDPIRGTDIQYF.

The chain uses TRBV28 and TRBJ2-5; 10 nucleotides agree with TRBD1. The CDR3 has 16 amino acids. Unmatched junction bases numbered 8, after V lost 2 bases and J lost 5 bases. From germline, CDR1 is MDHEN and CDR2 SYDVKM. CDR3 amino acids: CASSLGYGTGEETQYF. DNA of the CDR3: TGTGCCAGCAGTTTAGGGTACGGGACAGGGGAGGAGACCCAGTACTTC.

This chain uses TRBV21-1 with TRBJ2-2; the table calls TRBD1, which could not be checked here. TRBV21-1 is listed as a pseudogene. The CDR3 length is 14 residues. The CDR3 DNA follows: TGTGCCAGCAGCAGGCCTACAGGGAATCGGGAGCTGTTTTTT. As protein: CASSRPTGNRELFF.

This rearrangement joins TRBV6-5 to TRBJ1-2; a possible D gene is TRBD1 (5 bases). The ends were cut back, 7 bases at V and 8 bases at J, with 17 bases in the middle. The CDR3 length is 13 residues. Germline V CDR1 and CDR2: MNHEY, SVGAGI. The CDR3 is CASTAGVPSGYTF. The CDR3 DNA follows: TGTGCCAGCACTGCGGGGGTTCCATCCGGCTACACCTTC.

CDR3 sequence (DNA): TGTGCCAGCAGTGAAGCTCTGACAGGGGGATTAGAGACCCAGTACTTC. Translation gives CASSEALTGGLETQYF. This chain connects TRBV2 to TRBJ2-5, with 9 positions matching TRBD1. The CDR3 contains 16 residues. Looked up from germline, CDR1 is SNHLY and CDR2 is FYNNEI. V shed 0 bases, J shed 4 bases, and the junction held 6 bases outside the gene matches.

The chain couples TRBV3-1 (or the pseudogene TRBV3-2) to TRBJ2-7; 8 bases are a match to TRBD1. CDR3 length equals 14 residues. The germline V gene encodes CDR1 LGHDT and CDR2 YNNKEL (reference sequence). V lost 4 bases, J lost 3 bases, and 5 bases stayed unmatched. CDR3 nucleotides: TGTGCCAGCAGCCCGGGACAGGCTCTCTACGAGCAGTACTTC. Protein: CASSPGQALYEQYF.

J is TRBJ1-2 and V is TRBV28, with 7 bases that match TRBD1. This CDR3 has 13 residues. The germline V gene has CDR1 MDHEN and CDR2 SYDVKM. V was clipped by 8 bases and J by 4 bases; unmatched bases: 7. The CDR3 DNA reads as TGTGCCAGCCGCACCGGGACAGTCTATGGCTACACCTTC. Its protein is CASRTGTVYGYTF.

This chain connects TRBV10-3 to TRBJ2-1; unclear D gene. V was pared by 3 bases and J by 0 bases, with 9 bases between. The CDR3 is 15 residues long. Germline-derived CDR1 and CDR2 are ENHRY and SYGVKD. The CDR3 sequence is CAISDPTSSYNEQFF. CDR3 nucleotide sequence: TGTGCCATCAGTGACCCCACAAGCTCCTACAATGAGCAGTTCTTC.

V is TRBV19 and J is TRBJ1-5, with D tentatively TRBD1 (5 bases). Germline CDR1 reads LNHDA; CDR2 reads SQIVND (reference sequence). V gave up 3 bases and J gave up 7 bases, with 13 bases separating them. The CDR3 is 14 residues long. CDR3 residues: CASSIGGMYQPQHF. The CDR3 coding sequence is TGTGCCAGTAGTATTGGGGGGATGTACCAGCCCCAGCATTTT. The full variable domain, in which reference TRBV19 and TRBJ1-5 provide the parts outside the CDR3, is DGGITQSPKYLFRKEGQNVTLSCEQNLNHDAMYWYRQDPGQGLRLIYYSQIVNDFQKGDIAEGYSVSREKKESFPLTVTSAQKNPTAFYLCASSIGGMYQPQHFGDGTRLSIL.